A single sample is the source of the 5 T cell receptor beta chains below, sequenced in a study of T-cell memory formation after mild COVID-19. TCRdb fed the 5' RACE reads into MiXCR, producing one record per CDR3 protein. This table has 400,000 to 500,000 distinct CDR3 sequences, 20% appearing once. The sample consisted of PBMCs or a T cell subset sorted from them (not recorded which). The source is an adult woman who had mild COVID-19 (a few samples of this study predate the infection). Cell type and time point are not known.

At least ten counts were recorded for this clonotype. The chain links TRBV20-1 to TRBJ2-1; 11 positions match TRBD2. Losses at the gene ends were 4 bases for V and 6 bases for J; bases not matched to a gene: 5. The CDR3 spans 14 residues. CDR1 is DFQATT, CDR2 SNEGSKA, per germline (reference sequence). This chain's CDR3 is CSATRGLAGNEQFF. DNA of the CDR3: TGCAGTGCTACCCGAGGACTAGCGGGCAATGAGCAGTTCTTC.

The chain couples TRBV7-9 to TRBJ1-2; unclear D gene. The CDR3 is 12 amino acids. Germline assignment: CDR1 SEHNR and CDR2 FQNEAQ (reference sequence). V lost 8 bases and J 3 bases, leaving 10 bases between the germline ends. This CDR3 is CASWGYDYGYTF. CDR3 nucleotides: TGTGCCAGCTGGGGATACGACTATGGCTACACCTTC.

This clonotype was seen more than once but under ten times. The genes are TRBV5-6 and TRBJ1-2; the D is unclear. The CDR3 has 14 amino acids. CDR1 is SGHDT, CDR2 YYEEEE, per germline. Trimming took 1 base from V and 4 from J, leaving 11 bases between them. The CDR3 loop reads CASSLNAGVYGYTF. The CDR3 nucleotides read TGTGCCAGCAGCTTGAACGCAGGAGTCTATGGCTACACCTTC.

A few counts support this clonotype. V is TRBV7-9 and J is TRBJ2-1; TRBD2 aligns across 13 bases. The CDR3 spans 15 residues. The germline V gene has CDR1 SEHNR and CDR2 FQNEAQ (reference sequence). J was trimmed by 5 bases and V by 5 bases; bases with no gene match: 3. The CDR3 sequence is CASSGGLAGHNEQFF. CDR3 DNA sequence: TGTGCCAGCAGCGGGGGACTAGCGGGACACAATGAGCAGTTCTTC. Supplemented by reference TRBV7-9 and TRBJ2-1, the full variable domain reads DTGVSQNPRHKITKRGQNVTFRCDPISEHNRLYWYRQTLGQGPEFLTYFQNEAQLEKSRLLSDRFSAERPKGSFSTLEIQRTEQGDSAMYLCASSGGLAGHNEQFFGPGTRLTVL.

The chain joins TRBV20-1 to TRBJ2-5, with D unresolved. This CDR3 is 11 amino acids long. From germline, CDR1 is DFQATT and CDR2 SNEGSKA (reference sequence). Trimming left V 3 bases short and J 3 bases short, with 5 bases between. The CDR3 spells CSASGEETQYF. CDR3 in DNA: TGCAGTGCTAGTGGGGAAGAGACCCAGTACTTC.